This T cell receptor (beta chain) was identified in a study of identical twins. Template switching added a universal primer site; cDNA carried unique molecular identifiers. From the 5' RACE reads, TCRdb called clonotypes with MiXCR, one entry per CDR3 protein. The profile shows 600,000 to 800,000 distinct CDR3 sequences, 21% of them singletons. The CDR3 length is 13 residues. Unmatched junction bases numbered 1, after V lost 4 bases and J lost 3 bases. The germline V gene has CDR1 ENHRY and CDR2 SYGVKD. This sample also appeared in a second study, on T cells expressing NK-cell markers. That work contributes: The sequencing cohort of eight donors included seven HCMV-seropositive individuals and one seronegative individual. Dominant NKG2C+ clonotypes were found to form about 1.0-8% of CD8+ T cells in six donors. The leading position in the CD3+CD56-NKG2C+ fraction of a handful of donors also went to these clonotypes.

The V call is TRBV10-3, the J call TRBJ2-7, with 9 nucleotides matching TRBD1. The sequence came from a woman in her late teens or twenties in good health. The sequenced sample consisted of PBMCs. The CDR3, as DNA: TGTGCCATCAGTGGGACAGGGGACTACGAGCAGTACTTC. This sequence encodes CAISGTGDYEQYF.